This T cell receptor (beta chain) was recovered during a study of shared clonotypes between healthy human individuals. Study-wide background: CD4 naive and memory got three plates each, CD8 naive two, CD8 memory one.

This table comes from immunoSEQ multiplex PCR, and its TCRdb copy is limited to in-frame clones, with some not included. This sample has millions of clones, with approximately 93% found just once. Between the trimmed V and J ends, which lost 0 bases and 4 bases, there was a span of 9 bases. Germline CDR1 reads MNHEY; CDR2 reads SMNVEV (reference sequence). This CDR3 spans 14 amino acids. The specimen sequenced was naive CD4+ T cells from PBMCs. The sample's subset: CD45RA+ positively selected. The TCR sequence derives from a young man in good health. Some clones in this sample may be carry-over from other donors' samples. The chain has TRBV27 and TRBJ1-2; D gene uncertain. As DNA, the CDR3 is TGTGCCAGCAGTTTATCATCCGACCTCTATGGCTACACCTTC. Protein sequence: CASSLSSDLYGYTF.